This T cell receptor beta chain was retrieved from a study of blood T cells in healthy people across ages. Study as a whole: Through template switching, about one barcoded beta molecule was captured per two T cells, as measured in model experiments.

Next came a second PCR, run for roughly 6 to 11 cycles, which used a sample-barcoded 5' primer along with a J-beta primer mix. From the 5' RACE reads, TCRdb called clonotypes with MiXCR, one entry per CDR3 protein. The profile covers about a million distinct CDR3 sequences, with around 54% appearing a single time and 20% to 25% taken by the ten largest. The study, taken as a whole, reports: Expanded clonotype changes were possibly confounded by unknown donor CMV status.

In its sample, this clonotype was seen once. Its antigen is still unknown. This CDR3 has 15 residues. Per germline, CDR1 LNHDA and CDR2 SQIVND (reference sequence). Trimming took 3 bases from V and 0 from J, leaving 9 bases between them. V gene TRBV19 combines with J gene TRBJ1-5; tentative D call: TRBD1 (5 bases). Input material: blood. This clonotype was obtained from a woman in her sixties in good health. CDR3 bases: TGTGCCAGTAGTATCCCACAGGTTAGCAATCAGCCCCAGCATTTT. Its translation: CASSIPQVSNQPQHF.